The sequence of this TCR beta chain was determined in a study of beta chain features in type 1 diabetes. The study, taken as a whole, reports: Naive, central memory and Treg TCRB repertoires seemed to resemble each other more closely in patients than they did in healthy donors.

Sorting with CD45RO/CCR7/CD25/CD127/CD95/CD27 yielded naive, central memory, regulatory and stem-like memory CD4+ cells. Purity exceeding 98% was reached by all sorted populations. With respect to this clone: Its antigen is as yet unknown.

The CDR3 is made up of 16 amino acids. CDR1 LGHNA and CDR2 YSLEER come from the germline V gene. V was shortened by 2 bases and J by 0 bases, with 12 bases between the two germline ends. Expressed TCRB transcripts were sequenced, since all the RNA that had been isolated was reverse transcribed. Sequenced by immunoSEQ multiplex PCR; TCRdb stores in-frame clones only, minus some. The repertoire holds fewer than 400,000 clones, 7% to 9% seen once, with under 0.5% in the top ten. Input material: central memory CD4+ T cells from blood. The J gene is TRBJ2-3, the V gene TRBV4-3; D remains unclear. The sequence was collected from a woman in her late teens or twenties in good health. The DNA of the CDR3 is TGCGCCAGCAGCCAAACACCTACTTTTAGCACAGATACGCAGTATTTT. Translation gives CASSQTPTFSTDTQYF.